Reported below is one TCR beta chain. This clonotype was counted between two and nine times. Its antigen is still unknown. The sample holds no much larger clone one base away, and base qualities are not on file. Sample time point, as interpreted from the label and publication: persistent/refractory GD, antithyroid drugs over 5 years with positive TRAb. For both TCR sequencing and RNA sequencing, RNA was extracted from PBMCs in TRIzol. Graves' disease was diagnosed according to American Thyroid Association guidelines. Patients were recruited from an endocrinology department in Xi'an, China. Each patient gave 7.5 to 10 milliliters of peripheral blood, collected in an EDTA anticoagulant tube. Ficoll Paque Plus density gradient separation was used to isolate PBMCs, and no additional T cell sorting was done. RNA quality was checked with an Agilent 2100 Bioanalyzer and agarose gel, and concentration with a NanoDrop 2000.

The sample is drawn from a study of regulatory T cells in long-lasting Graves disease (dated by TCRdb to the early 2020s). For the study in its entirety: Persistent Graves' disease was defined as antithyroid drug treatment for over 5 years with persistently positive TSH receptor autoantibodies. This study used TCR sequencing and RNA sequencing of peripheral blood to compare persistent Graves' disease patients against newly diagnosed Graves' disease patients. The study was registered as a clinical trial and conducted in China. A total of roughly 35 samples were covered by TCR sequencing, comprising approximately 13 persistent and around 20 newly diagnosed Graves' disease patients. Antithyroid drugs had been taken for approximately 10 years on average by persistent Graves' disease patients in the clinical cohort. Results and caveats for the whole study, not just this receptor: More public clonotypes were shared among persistent patients (roughly 2,700) than among newly diagnosed patients (966). The study examined only peripheral blood because the primary lesion, thyroid tissue, could not be accessed. Persistent Graves' disease patients showed lower TCR Shannon entropy and fewer highly expanded clones than newly diagnosed patients, suggesting clonal expansion. As a limitation, the authors acknowledged that the small sample size may reduce accuracy. Persistent disease showed preferential use of TRBV28, TRBJ1-2 and TRBJ2-5, whereas newly diagnosed disease favored TRBV20-1 and TRBJ2-1. Sequencing and analysis were restricted to the TCR beta chain.

The germline V gene encodes CDR1 MNHNS and CDR2 SASEGT. V loses 7 bases of germline sequence and J loses 7 bases, and the interval between the two ends is 22 bases. The CDR3 numbers 16 residues from cysteine through phenylalanine. The DNA shown is the 48-base CDR3, in frame from base 1. The method was multiplex PCR. The reads were generated on an Illumina HiSeq 4000. CDR3 regions were amplified by Arm-PCR with iRepertoire HTBI primers to construct TCR beta libraries. PCR products were gel purified before sequencing. Processing in the source paper ran as follows. Gene usage analysis of CDR3 amino acid clonotypes relied on the roughly 67 TRBV and 13 to 15 TRBJ segments identified across samples. COPE and FqMerger were used to merge the filtered high-quality paired reads into contigs. BLAST was used to align contigs to the IMGT TRBV, TRBD and TRBJ reference genes, and CDR3 was defined following IMGT. Any clonotype with a frequency above 0.1% was classified as a highly expanded clone. Repertoire diversity was measured by Shannon entropy, and V-J evenness by the Gini coefficient. A clonotype found in more than one individual was treated as public. TCRdb itself trimmed the public reads at Q25 with fastp, ran MiXCR and retained productive beta chains. Rows are combined by CDR3 protein, so each entry shows the most common genes and DNA. The V and J calls and clone size come from TCRdb's table, not from the authors' own analysis. The sample contains over 300,000 distinct CDR3 sequences, about 20% of them found a single time. Roughly 27% of the sample is in the top ten clones.

The chain was built from TRBV6-1 and TRBJ2-2; a tentative D call is TRBD2 (5 bases match). This specimen consisted of peripheral blood mononuclear cells (PBMCs), obtained when the disease was refractory, from a patient treated with antithyroid drugs. This sequence was found in a female donor with Graves disease. The DNA sequence is TGTGCCAGCATCGACAAGGTTCCCGCGAGGGTCGGGGAGCTGTTTTTT. Its protein product is CASIDKVPARVGELFF.